The clone carrying this T cell receptor (beta chain) was counted once. What it binds is not known. The source of the sample is a study of cytomegalovirus exposure and HLA in healthy donors. Study as a whole: In an earlier analysis, around 100 million unique TCR beta sequences were found from 150 million to 200 million T cells. Points from the study as a whole: An assumption of roughly uniform sequencing depth across donors underlay the presence/absence analyses. Most sequenced TCRs were rare (though some public TCRs occurred in many donors).

Germline CDR1 SGHAT, CDR2 FQNNGV. V lost 1 base, J lost 1 base, and 1 base stayed unmatched. The CDR3 runs to 14 residues. PCR employed 60 Vbeta and 13 Jbeta primers. Original methodology: Approximately 11 million shared chains were among around 80 million unique TCR beta chains counted in a later analysis. Sequenced by immunoSEQ multiplex PCR; TCRdb stores in-frame clones only, minus some. The V and J calls and clone size are taken from that table; D and trimming were inferred from the DNA. The sample lists about 200,000 clones, 70% to 90% occurring once. The gene calls are TRBV11-2 and TRBJ2-7; 7 nucleotides agree with TRBD2. The receptor's source is a woman in her thirties in good health and CMV-seronegative. Input material: PBMCs. For the CDR3, the DNA is TGTGCCAGCAGCTTAGTAGCGGGTTCCTACGAGCAGTACTTC. Its translation: CASSLVAGSYEQYF.